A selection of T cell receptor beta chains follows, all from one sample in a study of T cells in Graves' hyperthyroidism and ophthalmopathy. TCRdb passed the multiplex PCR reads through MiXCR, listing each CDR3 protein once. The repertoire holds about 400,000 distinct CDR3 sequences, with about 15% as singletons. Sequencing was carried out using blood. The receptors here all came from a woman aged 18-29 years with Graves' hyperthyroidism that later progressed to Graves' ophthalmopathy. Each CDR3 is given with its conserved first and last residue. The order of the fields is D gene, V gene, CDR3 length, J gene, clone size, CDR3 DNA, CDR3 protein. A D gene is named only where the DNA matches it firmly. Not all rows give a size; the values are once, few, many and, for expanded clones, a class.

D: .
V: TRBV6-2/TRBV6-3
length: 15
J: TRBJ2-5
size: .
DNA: TGTGCCAGCACCTACCAAATGGGGGAACAAGAGACCCAGTACTTC
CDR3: CASTYQMGEQETQYF

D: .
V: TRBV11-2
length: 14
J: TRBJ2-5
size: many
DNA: TGTGCCAGCAGAGGGGGGCAGCCACAAGAGACCCAGTACTTC
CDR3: CASRGGQPQETQYF

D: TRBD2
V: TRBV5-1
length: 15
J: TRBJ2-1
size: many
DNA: TGCGCCAGCAGCGTGCTAGCGGGAGACTACAATGAGCAGTTCTTC
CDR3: CASSVLAGDYNEQFF

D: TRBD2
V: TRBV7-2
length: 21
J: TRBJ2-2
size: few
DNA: TGTGCCAGCAGTTCCTTATGGCCCGGGCTAGCGGGAGCCCCGAGCACCGGGGAGCTGTTTTTT
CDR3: CASSSLWPGLAGAPSTGELFF

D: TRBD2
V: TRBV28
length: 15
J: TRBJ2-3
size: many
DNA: TGTGCCAGCACTATGACTAGCGGGAGTGGAGATACGCAGTATTTT
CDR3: CASTMTSGSGDTQYF

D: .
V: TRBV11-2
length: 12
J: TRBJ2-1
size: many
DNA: TGTGCCAGCAGCTTAGGGACAAATGAGCAGTTCTTC
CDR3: CASSLGTNEQFF

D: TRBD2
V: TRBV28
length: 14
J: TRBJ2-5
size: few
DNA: TGTGCCAGCAGTTCGACTAGCGGGGGCCGGGCCCAGTACTTC
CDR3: CASSSTSGGRAQYF

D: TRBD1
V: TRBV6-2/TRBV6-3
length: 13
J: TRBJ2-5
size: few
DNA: TGTGCCAGCAGTTACCAGGGGGAAGAGACCCAGTACTTC
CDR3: CASSYQGEETQYF

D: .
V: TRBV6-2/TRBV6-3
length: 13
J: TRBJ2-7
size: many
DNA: TGTGCCAGCAGTTACGGGGTCACCTACGAGCAGTACTTC
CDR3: CASSYGVTYEQYF

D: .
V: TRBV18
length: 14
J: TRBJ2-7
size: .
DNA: TGTGCCAGCTCACTATACACGCAGGGCTACGAGCAGTACTTC
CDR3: CASSLYTQGYEQYF

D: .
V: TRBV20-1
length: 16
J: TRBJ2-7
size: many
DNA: TGCAGTGCTAGAGACGGGCTGGCTAGCGAATCCTACGAGCAGTACTTC
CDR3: CSARDGLASESYEQYF

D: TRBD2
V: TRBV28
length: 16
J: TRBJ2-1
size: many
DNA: TGTGCCAGCAGAATACGGACTAGCGGGAGACGCGATGAGCAGTTCTTC
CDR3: CASRIRTSGRRDEQFF

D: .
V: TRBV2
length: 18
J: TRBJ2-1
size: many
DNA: TGTGCCAGCAGTGAAACTATGGGGATAGGATTACCATACAATGAGCAGTTCTTC
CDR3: CASSETMGIGLPYNEQFF

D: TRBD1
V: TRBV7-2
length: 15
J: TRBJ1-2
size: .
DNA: TGTGCCAGCAGCTTAGAGGGGGGACAGAACTATGGCTACACCTTC
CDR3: CASSLEGGQNYGYTF

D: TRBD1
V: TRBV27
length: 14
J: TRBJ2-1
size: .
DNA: TGTGCCCCTACCGGGACAGCCTCCTACAATGAGCAGTTCTTC
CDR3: CAPTGTASYNEQFF